Listed below are T cell receptor beta chains from one sample, sequenced in a study of identical twins. TCRdb itself ran the 5' RACE reads through MiXCR, one entry per CDR3 protein. The table shows hundreds of thousands of distinct CDR3 sequences, with roughly 8% occurring only once. This same sample was also part of a study on yellow fever vaccine responses in identical twins.

Material: PBMCs. Every receptor here comes from a woman younger than 35 in good health. Each CDR3 is given with its conserved first and last residue. D genes are given only for firm matches. Clone size is not always given. Where it is, it says once, few, many or a class for expanded clones.

V gene: TRBV19; J gene: TRBJ2-1; D gene: TRBD1; clone size: .; CDR3 protein: CASTDRLNNEQFF; CDR3 DNA: TGTGCCAGTACGGACAGGCTAAACAATGAGCAGTTCTTC
V gene: TRBV5-1; J gene: TRBJ2-1; D gene: TRBD2; clone size: many; CDR3 protein: CASRLAGGPYYNEQFF; CDR3 DNA: TGCGCCAGCAGGCTAGCGGGGGGGCCCTACTACAATGAGCAGTTCTTC
V gene: TRBV18; J gene: TRBJ2-1; D gene: TRBD1; clone size: many; CDR3 protein: CASSPGTGNNEQFF; CDR3 DNA: TGTGCCAGCTCACCTGGGACAGGGAACAATGAGCAGTTCTTC
V gene: TRBV20-1; J gene: TRBJ2-2; D gene: TRBD2; clone size: many; CDR3 protein: CSATNGLAENTGELFF; CDR3 DNA: TGCAGTGCTACAAACGGACTAGCGGAGAACACCGGGGAGCTGTTTTTT
V gene: TRBV27; J gene: TRBJ2-7; D gene: TRBD2; clone size: few; CDR3 protein: CASSKTSGASYEQYF; CDR3 DNA: TGTGCCAGCAGTAAAACTAGCGGGGCCTCCTACGAGCAGTACTTC
V gene: TRBV27; J gene: TRBJ1-5; D gene: .; clone size: few; CDR3 protein: CASSPSGDQPQHF; CDR3 DNA: TGTGCCAGCAGTCCGTCAGGGGACCAGCCCCAGCATTTT
V gene: TRBV27; J gene: TRBJ1-6; D gene: .; clone size: few; CDR3 protein: CASSSSGVSNSPLHF; CDR3 DNA: TGTGCCAGCAGTTCCTCAGGGGTTTCGAATTCACCCCTCCACTTT
V gene: TRBV7-9; J gene: TRBJ1-4; D gene: .; clone size: many; CDR3 protein: CASSLAGGSEKLFF; CDR3 DNA: TGTGCCAGCAGCTTAGCGGGAGGGAGTGAAAAACTGTTTTTT
V gene: TRBV6-1; J gene: TRBJ1-5; D gene: TRBD1; clone size: few; CDR3 protein: CASSRQGAISQPQHF; CDR3 DNA: TGTGCCAGCAGTAGACAGGGGGCAATCAGTCAGCCCCAGCATTTT
V gene: TRBV6-1; J gene: TRBJ2-3; D gene: TRBD2; clone size: few; CDR3 protein: CASSLSPGGPTDTQYF; CDR3 DNA: TGTGCCAGCAGCCTAAGCCCGGGGGGGCCAACAGATACGCAGTATTTT
V gene: TRBV7-9; J gene: TRBJ1-5; D gene: .; clone size: few; CDR3 protein: CASSLAEIGPQHF; CDR3 DNA: TGTGCCAGCAGCTTAGCCGAAATTGGCCCCCAGCATTTT
V gene: TRBV12-3/TRBV12-4; J gene: TRBJ1-2; D gene: .; clone size: many; CDR3 protein: CASTPDGNYGYTF; CDR3 DNA: TGTGCCAGCACCCCGGACGGGAACTATGGCTACACCTTC
V gene: TRBV29-1; J gene: TRBJ2-3; D gene: TRBD2; clone size: few; CDR3 protein: CSVGGRVTDTQYF; CDR3 DNA: TGCAGCGTTGGTGGGAGGGTCACAGATACGCAGTATTTT
V gene: TRBV28; J gene: TRBJ2-1; D gene: .; clone size: few; CDR3 protein: CASTNLGVGAENNEQFF; CDR3 DNA: TGTGCCAGCACTAACCTCGGAGTGGGCGCGGAAAATAATGAGCAGTTCTTC
V gene: TRBV29-1; J gene: TRBJ2-7; D gene: .; clone size: few; CDR3 protein: CSVEAGVDYEQYF; CDR3 DNA: TGCAGCGTTGAGGCAGGGGTTGACTACGAGCAGTACTTC
V gene: TRBV5-1; J gene: TRBJ2-7; D gene: TRBD1; clone size: few; CDR3 protein: CASSPDRGGSYEQYF; CDR3 DNA: TGCGCCAGCAGCCCGGACAGGGGAGGTAGCTACGAGCAGTACTTC
V gene: TRBV7-2; J gene: TRBJ1-1; D gene: .; clone size: few; CDR3 protein: CASSSSLGGRTEAFF; CDR3 DNA: TGTGCCAGCAGCTCAAGCCTGGGGGGGCGGACTGAAGCTTTCTTT
V gene: TRBV15; J gene: TRBJ2-1; D gene: .; clone size: .; CDR3 protein: CATSTQGRAGEYNEQFF; CDR3 DNA: TGTGCCACCAGCACCCAGGGGCGGGCGGGGGAGTACAATGAGCAGTTCTTC
V gene: TRBV6-1; J gene: TRBJ2-7; D gene: TRBD1; clone size: many; CDR3 protein: CASSLRDRIYEQYF; CDR3 DNA: TGTGCCAGCAGTCTTAGGGACAGAATCTACGAGCAGTACTTC
V gene: TRBV20-1; J gene: TRBJ2-2; D gene: TRBD2; clone size: few; CDR3 protein: CSARGISGLANTGELFF; CDR3 DNA: TGCAGTGCTAGAGGTATATCGGGACTAGCGAACACCGGGGAGCTGTTTTTT
V gene: TRBV4-2; J gene: TRBJ2-1; D gene: .; clone size: many; CDR3 protein: CASSQASPRVSPSSYNEQFF; CDR3 DNA: TGTGCCAGCAGCCAAGCTAGCCCGAGAGTTTCACCGAGCTCCTACAATGAGCAGTTCTTC
V gene: TRBV27; J gene: TRBJ2-1; D gene: .; clone size: .; CDR3 protein: CASSWLIYNEQFF; CDR3 DNA: TGTGCCAGCAGTTGGCTAATCTACAATGAGCAGTTCTTC
V gene: TRBV10-3; J gene: TRBJ2-2; D gene: .; clone size: .; CDR3 protein: CAISEGYGGSTGELFF; CDR3 DNA: TGTGCCATCAGTGAGGGGTATGGGGGGAGCACCGGGGAGCTGTTTTTT